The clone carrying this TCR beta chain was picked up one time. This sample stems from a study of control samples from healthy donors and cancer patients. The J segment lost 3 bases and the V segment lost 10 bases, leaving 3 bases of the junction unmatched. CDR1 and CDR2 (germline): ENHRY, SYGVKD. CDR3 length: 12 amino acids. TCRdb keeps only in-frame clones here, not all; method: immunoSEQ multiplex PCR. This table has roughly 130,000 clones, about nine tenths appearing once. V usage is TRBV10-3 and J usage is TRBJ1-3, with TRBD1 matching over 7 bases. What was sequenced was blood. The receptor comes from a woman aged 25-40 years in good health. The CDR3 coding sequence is TGTGCCAGCCGGGACAGTGGAAACACCATATATTTT. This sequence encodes CASRDSGNTIYF.